Following are 16 T cell receptor beta chains from one sample sequenced in a study of identical twins. TCRdb recomputed calls from the 5' RACE reads with MiXCR, one row per CDR3 protein. The sample has approximately 620,000 distinct CDR3 sequences; less than 10% are singletons. These data were also reused for a study on yellow fever vaccine responses in identical twins.

Sequenced input: PBMCs. These receptors were obtained from a woman aged 18-35 years in good health.

This clonotype was detected a few times. The gene calls are TRBV20-1 and TRBJ1-2, with TRBD1 as a possible D gene (6 bases). The V end was cut by 6 bases, the J end by 7 bases, with 21 bases between. Germline V gives CDR1 DFQATT, CDR2 SNEGSKA (reference sequence). The length of the CDR3 is 14 residues. DNA of the CDR3: TGCAGTGCCCGGATCACAGACAGGAAGGCTGGCTACACCTTC. This translates into CSARITDRKAGYTF.

In its sample, this clonotype was seen many times. The V and J genes are TRBV24-1 and TRBJ2-1, with 8 positions matching TRBD2. Per germline, CDR1 KGHDR and CDR2 SFDVKD. CDR3 length: 17 amino acids. Trimming at V came to 1 base and at J to 4 bases, leaving 8 bases not matched to a gene. This chain's CDR3 is CATSDFNSGTIYNEQFF. DNA for the CDR3: TGTGCCACCAGTGATTTTAATAGCGGGACGATTTACAATGAGCAGTTCTTC.

V and J are TRBV20-1 and TRBJ2-2; TRBD2 matches at 12 bases. CDR1 is DFQATT and CDR2 is SNEGSKA in the germline V gene (reference sequence). The junction had 12 bases not matched to a gene; V was cut back by 0 bases and J by 7 bases. The CDR3 runs to 18 residues. The chain's CDR3 is CSARDAGTSGPDSGELFF. In nucleotides, the CDR3 is TGCAGTGCTAGAGATGCCGGGACTAGCGGGCCCGATAGCGGGGAGCTGTTTTTT.

The V call is TRBV6-2 or TRBV6-3, the J call TRBJ2-1, with 9 nucleotides matching TRBD2. After removal of 4 bases from V and 8 bases from J, the junction contained 12 bases not matched to a gene. This CDR3 contains 16 residues. Germline V lookup: CDR1 MNHEY, CDR2 SVGEGT. The CDR3 here is CASSWGLASGADEQFF. The CDR3 DNA follows: TGTGCCAGCAGTTGGGGACTAGCCAGTGGGGCCGATGAGCAGTTCTTC.

The rearrangement uses TRBV7-9 and TRBJ2-7; 8 nucleotides align to TRBD1. CDR1 SEHNR and CDR2 FQNEAQ come from the germline V gene (reference sequence). V lost 5 bases to trimming and J lost 3 bases; unmatched junction nucleotides: 6. This CDR3 is 14 amino acids long. In nucleotides, the CDR3 is TGTGCCAGCAGCGCCACAGGGGGGTACTACGAGCAGTACTTC. Its translation is CASSATGGYYEQYF.

This clonotype was detected only a few times. This chain uses TRBV11-2 with TRBJ2-7, with 11 bases fitting TRBD2. Losses at the gene ends were 5 bases for V and 1 base for J; bases not matched to a gene: 13. CDR1 and CDR2 (germline): SGHAT, FQNNGV. CDR3 length: 18 residues. The CDR3 region has the DNA TGTGCCAGCAGCCCAGAGGGTACTAGCGGGAGAGGGTCCTACGAGCAGTACTTC. It yields the protein CASSPEGTSGRGSYEQYF.

This clonotype was found many times. J is TRBJ2-7 and V is TRBV7-3; D not resolved. Germline V CDR1 and CDR2: SGHTA, FQGTGA. The CDR3 consists of 14 residues. Trimming removed 4 bases from V and 4 bases from J, with 14 bases in between. The CDR3 region is CASSSGFGGYEQYF. CDR3 coding DNA: TGTGCCAGCAGCTCCGGATTTGGCGGTTACGAGCAGTACTTC.

In DNA, the CDR3 is TGTGCCAGCAGGACTCCCAAGGAGGCCTACGAGCAGTACTTC. Protein sequence: CASRTPKEAYEQYF. V usage is TRBV2 and J usage is TRBJ2-7; a weak D match, TRBD2 (5 bases). CDR1 is SNHLY and CDR2 is FYNNEI in the germline V gene. The CDR3 runs to 14 residues. V was shortened by 6 bases and J by 2 bases, with 14 bases between the two germline ends.

The chain couples TRBV7-8 to TRBJ1-1, with D unresolved. Trimming took 1 base from V and 0 from J, leaving 9 bases between them. CDR1 and CDR2 (germline): SGHVS, FQNEAQ. The CDR3 runs 15 residues. The CDR3 region is CASSLGKGVNTEAFF. The DNA of the CDR3 is TGTGCCAGCAGCTTAGGTAAGGGAGTGAACACTGAAGCTTTCTTT. The whole variable domain, filled in from reference TRBV7-8 and TRBJ1-1, reads GAGVSQSPRYKVAKRGQDVALRCDPISGHVSLFWYQQALGQGPEFLTYFQNEAQLDKSGLPSDRFFAERPEGSVSTLKIQRTQQEDSAVYLCASSLGKGVNTEAFFGQGTRLTVV.

The CDR3 DNA is TGTGCCAGCAGTTACTCGACAGGGGACGAGCAGTACTTC. It encodes CASSYSTGDEQYF. The chain combines TRBV6-2 or TRBV6-3 with TRBJ2-7, with 8 positions matching TRBD1. CDR3 length: 13 residues. Germline V gene data show CDR1 as MNHEY and CDR2 as SVGEGT. V shed 0 bases and J 5 bases; nucleotides not matched to a gene: 0.

This clonotype turned up a few times. This chain uses TRBV7-9 with TRBJ2-1; D not resolved. The CDR3 runs 14 residues. Germline V lookup: CDR1 SEHNR, CDR2 FQNEAQ (reference sequence). Trimming left V 0 bases short and J 2 bases short, with 5 bases between. The CDR3 sequence is CASSLATAYNEQFF. The CDR3 nucleotides are TGTGCCAGCAGCTTAGCCACGGCCTACAATGAGCAGTTCTTC. Looking up the rest from reference TRBV7-9 and TRBJ2-1 gives the full variable domain: DTGVSQNPRHKITKRGQNVTFRCDPISEHNRLYWYRQTLGQGPEFLTYFQNEAQLEKSRLLSDRFSAERPKGSFSTLEIQRTEQGDSAMYLCASSLATAYNEQFFGPGTRLTVL.

The rearrangement joins TRBV3-1 to TRBJ2-1; 8 nucleotides line up with TRBD2. Germline trimming cut 0 bases from V and 9 bases from J; bases unmatched to any gene: 7. From germline, CDR1 is LGHDT and CDR2 YNNKEL (reference sequence). This CDR3 is built from 15 residues. CDR3 loop: CASSQERGLGFEQFF. The CDR3 DNA is TGTGCCAGCAGCCAAGAGAGGGGACTAGGGTTTGAGCAGTTCTTC.

The chain has TRBV20-1 and TRBJ2-4; 12 bases are shared with TRBD2. CDR1 is DFQATT and CDR2 is SNEGSKA in the germline V gene (reference sequence). Trimming removed 1 base from V and 3 bases from J; junction bases left unmatched: 7. CDR3 length: 17 residues. The CDR3 DNA sequence: TGCAGTGCTAGAGCTAGCGGGGGGGCCGGGGTCAAAAACATTCAGTACTTC. Encoded protein: CSARASGGAGVKNIQYF.

The chain carries TRBV7-2 and TRBJ2-5, with 7 bases that match TRBD2. Germline CDR1 and CDR2: SGHTA and FQGNSA. This CDR3 is built from 15 residues. Trimming at V came to 4 bases and at J to 4 bases, leaving 9 bases not matched to a gene. The CDR3, as DNA: TGTGCCAGCAGCTCCCTAGGGCAGCGGGGAGAGACCCAGTACTTC. Translating gives CASSSLGQRGETQYF.

The chain uses TRBV20-1 and TRBJ2-1, with D possibly being TRBD1 or TRBD2 (5 bases each). This CDR3 has 14 residues. The V end lost 6 bases, the J end lost 3 bases, and 15 bases lay between the germline ends. Germline CDR1 DFQATT, CDR2 SNEGSKA (reference sequence). This chain's CDR3 is CSANRDALYNEQFF. The CDR3 nucleotides read TGCAGTGCGAACCGGGACGCCCTCTACAATGAGCAGTTCTTC.

The rearrangement uses TRBV6-1 and TRBJ2-5; 8 nucleotides match TRBD1. The CDR3 length is 15 residues. The V gene's germline CDR1 is MNHNS and CDR2 SASEGT. The V and J ends lost 7 bases and 2 bases, in that order; junction bases with no gene match: 9. The CDR3 DNA is TGTGCCAGCACCAAACTACAGGGGGTACAAGAGACCCAGTACTTC. Translated: CASTKLQGVQETQYF.